This is a list of T cell receptor beta chains from one sample in a study of T cell responses to AZD1222 COVID-19 vaccine. Generated by immunoSEQ multiplex PCR, the TCRdb table keeps only in-frame clones and is missing some. The table has about 130,000 clones, 84% seen once; the top ten hold over 4%. Material: peripheral blood, obtained on day 0 of AZD1222 vaccination. These receptors originate from an adult in good health. CDR3s include the opening cysteine and the closing phenylalanine or tryptophan. D genes are given only for firm matches.

D: -; V: TRBV5-1; J: TRBJ1-2; DNA: TGCGCCAGCAGCTTCGGAGGGGCGAACTATGGCTACACCTTC; CDR3: CASSFGGANYGYTF
D: -; V: TRBV12-3/TRBV12-4; J: TRBJ1-1; DNA: TGTGCCAGCTCCTCACAGGCGAACACTGAAGCTTTCTTT; CDR3: CASSSQANTEAFF
D: TRBD1; V: TRBV7-9; J: TRBJ1-5; DNA: TGTGCCAGCAGGGGCGGACCGGGACAGGGCATGGATCAGCCCCAGCATTTT; CDR3: CASRGGPGQGMDQPQHF
D: TRBD1; V: TRBV18; J: TRBJ1-4; DNA: TGTGCCAGCTCAAACAGGGGGCTCAATGAAAAACTGTTTTTT; CDR3: CASSNRGLNEKLFF
D: TRBD1; V: TRBV3-1/TRBV3-2; J: TRBJ1-1; DNA: TGTGCCAGCAGCCAAGCAACAATGACAGGGGCCGGGACTGAAGCTTTCTTT; CDR3: CASSQATMTGAGTEAFF
D: -; V: TRBV3-1/TRBV3-2; J: TRBJ1-1; DNA: TGTGCCAGCAGCCACAGTACGGAATCTATGAACACTGAAGCTTTCTTT; CDR3: CASSHSTESMNTEAFF
D: -; V: TRBV10-3; J: TRBJ1-2; DNA: TGTGCCATCCCAGGGCAGGGCAAGGATGGCTACACCTTC; CDR3: CAIPGQGKDGYTF
D: -; V: TRBV6-5; J: TRBJ1-2; DNA: TGTGCCAGCGGGGAACTCCAGAGCTATGGCTACACCTTC; CDR3: CASGELQSYGYTF
D: -; V: TRBV12-3/TRBV12-4; J: TRBJ2-1; DNA: TGTGCCAGCAGTACCGGACTAACCAATGAGCAGTTCTTC; CDR3: CASSTGLTNEQFF
D: TRBD1; V: TRBV3-1/TRBV3-2; J: TRBJ1-2; DNA: TGTGCCAGCAGCCGGCTCTGGGACAGGGTAGACTATGGCTACACCTTC; CDR3: CASSRLWDRVDYGYTF
D: -; V: TRBV28; J: TRBJ1-2; DNA: TGTGCCAGCAGACTACCCGCCCGGGACTCAGGAACCTATGGCTACACCTTC; CDR3: CASRLPARDSGTYGYTF